This TCR beta chain was profiled in a study of blood T cell repertoires in COVID-19. This clone was recorded a few times. Libraries were prepared by immunoSEQ multiplex PCR; TCRdb keeps only in-frame clonotypes and omits some of them. The table lists a few hundred thousand clones, over 65% of them singletons, with 2.5% to 4% in the top ten. The V gene's germline CDR1 is SGDLS and CDR2 YYNGEE. The CDR3 sequence is 16 residues long. V lost 3 bases and J lost 4, with 17 bases in between. The rearrangement uses TRBV9 and TRBJ2-1; D is perhaps TRBD2 (6 bases). The material sequenced was peripheral blood. This TCR was sampled from a woman at least 80 years old with acute or convalescent COVID-19. CDR3 amino acids: CASSEVAGGRYNEQFF. The CDR3 coding sequence is TGTGCCAGCAGCGAGGTGGCCGGGGGACGGTACAATGAGCAGTTCTTC. Combining the CDR3 with reference TRBV9 and TRBJ2-1 gives the whole variable domain DSGVTQTPKHLITATGQRVTLRCSPRSGDLSVYWYQQSLDQGLQFLIQYYNGEERAKGNILERFSAQQFPDLHSELNLSSLELGDSALYFCASSEVAGGRYNEQFFGPGTRLTVL.